This T cell receptor (beta chain) appears in the sequencing data of a study of regulatory T cells in long-lasting Graves disease. The sample's time point: newly diagnosed GD, antithyroid drugs for less than 3 months. Generation of the TCR library employed RNA extracted from PBMCs. EDTA tubes received nine milliliters of drawn peripheral blood. General study results and limits: Newly diagnosed patients shared 1,000 or so public clonotypes; persistent patients shared under 3,000.

This clonotype was counted many times. Its antigen is as yet unknown. One end of the junction fails to match germline, which may point to a read error. Through Arm-PCR of CDR3 regions and iRepertoire HTBI primers, TCR beta libraries were built. MiXCR, run by TCRdb on the multiplex PCR reads, gives a single entry per CDR3 protein. The sample comprises some 330,000 distinct CDR3 sequences, approximately 10% of which are singletons, and 18% rests with the top ten. In addition, the sample was reused for a study of T cells in Graves' hyperthyroidism and ophthalmopathy. Per that paper: Most expanded thyroid clonotypes above 0.001 recurred in blood.

The receptor was derived from a woman under 30 with Graves disease. Specimen: peripheral blood mononuclear cells (PBMCs), collected at new diagnosis, from a patient treated with antithyroid drugs.

The CDR3 is CASSQDVRGRDTGELFF. CDR3 coding DNA: TGTGCCAGCAGCCAAGATGTGCGGGGCAGGGACACCGGGGAGCTATTTTTT. The chain carries TRBV4-2 and TRBJ2-2, with D perhaps given as TRBD1 or TRBD2 (6 bases each). The CDR3 is 17 amino acids. CDR1 LGHNA and CDR2 YNFKEQ come from the germline V gene.